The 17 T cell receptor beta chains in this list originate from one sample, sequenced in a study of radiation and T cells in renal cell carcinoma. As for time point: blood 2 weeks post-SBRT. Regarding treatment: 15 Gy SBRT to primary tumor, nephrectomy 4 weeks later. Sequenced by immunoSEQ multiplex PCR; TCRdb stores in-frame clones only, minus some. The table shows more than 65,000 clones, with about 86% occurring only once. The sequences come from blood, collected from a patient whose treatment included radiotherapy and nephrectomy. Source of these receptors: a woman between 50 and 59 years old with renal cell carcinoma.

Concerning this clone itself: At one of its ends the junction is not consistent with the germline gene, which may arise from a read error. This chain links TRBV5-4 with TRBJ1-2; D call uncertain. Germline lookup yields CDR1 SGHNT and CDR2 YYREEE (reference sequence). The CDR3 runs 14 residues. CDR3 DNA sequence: TGCGCCAGCAGCCAAGGCTTAGGGTCAGGAGGCTACACCTTC. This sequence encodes CASSQGLGSGGYTF.

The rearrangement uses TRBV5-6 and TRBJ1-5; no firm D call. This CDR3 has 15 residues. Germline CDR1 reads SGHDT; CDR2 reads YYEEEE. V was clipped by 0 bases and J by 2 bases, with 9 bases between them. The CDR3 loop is CASSLGQPRNQPQHF. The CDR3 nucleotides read TGTGCCAGCAGCTTGGGGCAGCCTCGCAATCAGCCCCAGCATTTT.

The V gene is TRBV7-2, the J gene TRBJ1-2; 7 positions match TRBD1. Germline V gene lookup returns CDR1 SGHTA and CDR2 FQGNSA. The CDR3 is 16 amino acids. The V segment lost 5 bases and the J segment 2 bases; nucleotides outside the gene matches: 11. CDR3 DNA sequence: TGTGCCAGCAGCCCAGGGGACAGCACTAAAAACTATGGCTACACCTTC. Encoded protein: CASSPGDSTKNYGYTF.

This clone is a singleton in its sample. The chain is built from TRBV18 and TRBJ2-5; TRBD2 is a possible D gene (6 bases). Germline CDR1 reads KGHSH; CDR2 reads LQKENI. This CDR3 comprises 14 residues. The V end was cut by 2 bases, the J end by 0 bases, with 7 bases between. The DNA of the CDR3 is TGTGCCAGCTCACCATCGGGAGACCAAGAGACCCAGTACTTC. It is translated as CASSPSGDQETQYF.

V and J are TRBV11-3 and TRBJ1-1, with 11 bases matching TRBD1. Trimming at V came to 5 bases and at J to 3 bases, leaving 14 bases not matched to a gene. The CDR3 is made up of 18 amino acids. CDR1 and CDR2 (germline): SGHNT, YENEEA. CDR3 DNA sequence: TGTGCCAGCAGCCCACTCGGACAGGGGGCTGAGAGGGACACTGAAGCTTTCTTT. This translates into CASSPLGQGAERDTEAFF.

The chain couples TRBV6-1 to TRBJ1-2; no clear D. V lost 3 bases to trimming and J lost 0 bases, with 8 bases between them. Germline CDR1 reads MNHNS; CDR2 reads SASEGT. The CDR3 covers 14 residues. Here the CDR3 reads CASSDLGANYGYTF. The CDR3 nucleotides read TGTGCCAGCAGTGACTTGGGTGCTAACTATGGCTACACCTTC.

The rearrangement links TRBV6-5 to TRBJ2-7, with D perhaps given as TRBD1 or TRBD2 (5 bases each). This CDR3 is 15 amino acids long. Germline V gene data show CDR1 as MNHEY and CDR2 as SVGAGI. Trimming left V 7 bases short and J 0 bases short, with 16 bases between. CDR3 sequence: CASTSNRRSSYEQYF. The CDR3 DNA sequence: TGTGCCAGCACCTCCAACAGGAGGAGCTCCTACGAGCAGTACTTC.

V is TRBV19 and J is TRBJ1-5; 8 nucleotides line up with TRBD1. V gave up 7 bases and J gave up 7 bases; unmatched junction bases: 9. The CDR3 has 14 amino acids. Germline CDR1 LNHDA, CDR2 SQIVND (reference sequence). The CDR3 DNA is TGTGCCAGTACCCGGACAGGGTTGCGGCAGCCCCAGCATTTT. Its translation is CASTRTGLRQPQHF.

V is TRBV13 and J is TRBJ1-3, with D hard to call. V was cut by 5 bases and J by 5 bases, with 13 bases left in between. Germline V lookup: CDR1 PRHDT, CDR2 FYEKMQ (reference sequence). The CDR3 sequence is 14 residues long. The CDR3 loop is CASSPRQDRNTIYF. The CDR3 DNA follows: TGTGCCAGCAGCCCGAGGCAGGATCGAAACACCATATATTTT. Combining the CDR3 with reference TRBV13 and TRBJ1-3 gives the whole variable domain AAGVIQSPRHLIKEKRETATLKCYPIPRHDTVYWYQQGPGQDPQFLISFYEKMQSDKGSIPDRFSAQQFSDYHSELNMSSLELGDSALYFCASSPRQDRNTIYFGEGSWLTVV.

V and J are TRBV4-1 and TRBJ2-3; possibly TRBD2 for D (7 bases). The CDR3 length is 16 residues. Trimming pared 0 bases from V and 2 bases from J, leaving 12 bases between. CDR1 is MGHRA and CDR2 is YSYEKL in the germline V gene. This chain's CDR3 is CASSQDGGAITDTQYF. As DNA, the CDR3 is TGCGCCAGCAGCCAAGATGGGGGGGCGATCACAGATACGCAGTATTTT.

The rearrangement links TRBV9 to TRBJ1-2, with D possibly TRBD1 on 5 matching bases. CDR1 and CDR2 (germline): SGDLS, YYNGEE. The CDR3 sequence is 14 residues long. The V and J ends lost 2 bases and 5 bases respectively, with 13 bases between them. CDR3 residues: CASSVRWGNYGYTF. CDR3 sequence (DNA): TGTGCCAGCAGCGTTCGTTGGGGGAATTATGGCTACACCTTC.

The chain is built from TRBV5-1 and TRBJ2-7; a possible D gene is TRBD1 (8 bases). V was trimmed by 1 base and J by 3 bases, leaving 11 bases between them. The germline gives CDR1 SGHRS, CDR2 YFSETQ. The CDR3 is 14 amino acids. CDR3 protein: CASSLTGGVYEQYF. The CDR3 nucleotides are TGCGCCAGCAGCTTGACAGGGGGGGTCTACGAGCAGTACTTC.

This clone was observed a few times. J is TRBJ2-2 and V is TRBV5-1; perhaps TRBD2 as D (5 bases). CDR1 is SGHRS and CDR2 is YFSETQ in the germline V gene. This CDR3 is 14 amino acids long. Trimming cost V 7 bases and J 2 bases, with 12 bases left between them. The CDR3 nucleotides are TGCGCCAGCCTGGAGACGGGAAACACCGGGGAGCTGTTTTTT. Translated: CASLETGNTGELFF.

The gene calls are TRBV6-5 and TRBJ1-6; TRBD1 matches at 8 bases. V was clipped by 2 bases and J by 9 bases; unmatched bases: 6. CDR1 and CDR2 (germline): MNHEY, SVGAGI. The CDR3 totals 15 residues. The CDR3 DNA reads TGTGCCAGCAGTTACAACAGGGGGGGGGCTTCACCCCTCCACTTT. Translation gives CASSYNRGGASPLHF.

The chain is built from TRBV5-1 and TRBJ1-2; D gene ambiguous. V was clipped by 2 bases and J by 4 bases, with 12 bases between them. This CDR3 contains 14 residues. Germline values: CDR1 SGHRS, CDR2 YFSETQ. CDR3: CASSFGGRGYGYTF. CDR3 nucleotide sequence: TGCGCCAGCAGCTTCGGAGGGAGAGGCTATGGCTACACCTTC.

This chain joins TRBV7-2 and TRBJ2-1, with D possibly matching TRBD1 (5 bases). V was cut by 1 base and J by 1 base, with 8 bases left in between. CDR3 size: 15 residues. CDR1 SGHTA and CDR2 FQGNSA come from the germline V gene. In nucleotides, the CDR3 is TGTGCCAGCAGCTTAGGGCAGGGTTCCTACAATGAGCAGTTCTTC. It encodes CASSLGQGSYNEQFF.

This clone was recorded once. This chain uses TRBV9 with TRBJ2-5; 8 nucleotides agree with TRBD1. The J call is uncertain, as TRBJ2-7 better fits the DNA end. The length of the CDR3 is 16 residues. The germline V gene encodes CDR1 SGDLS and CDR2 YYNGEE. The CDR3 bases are TGTGCCAGCAGCGTAGGTCCACAGGGGGTTACCTACGAGCAGTACTTC. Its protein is CASSVGPQGVTYEQYF.